This T cell receptor beta chain was profiled in a study of blood T cell repertoires in COVID-19. Turning to the study itself: Each recovered donor of Cohort 3 presented with two negative PCRs, clearance, or symptom resolution. T cells, B-cell-depleted T cells, or PBMCs provided the cDNA or gDNA that served as material.

Authors' processing steps: Amplified reference gene primers provided the basis for estimating nucleated cell counts. Using immunoSEQ multiplex PCR, the repertoire was profiled, and TCRdb retains in-frame clones only, with some absent. Clone size and the V and J calls come from that table; the DNA yielded D and trimming. The sample carries about 170,000 clones, less than 80% recorded once. The age range of participants was about 18 to 89 years, with residence in more than 20 US areas. The V gene's germline CDR1 is MNHEY and CDR2 SVGAGI. V was shortened by 0 bases and J by 8 bases, with 11 bases between the two germline ends. This CDR3 region has 15 residues.

The source material was PBMCs or T cells enriched from blood (not recorded which). The origin of this receptor is a woman between 65 and 79 years old in a cohort exposed to, infected with or recovered from COVID-19 (not recorded which). The V call is TRBV6-5, the J call TRBJ1-6; D gene ambiguous. The CDR3 sequence is CASSYSIRGDSPLHF. The CDR3 DNA reads TGTGCCAGCAGTTACTCTATCCGCGGGGATTCACCCCTCCACTTT.